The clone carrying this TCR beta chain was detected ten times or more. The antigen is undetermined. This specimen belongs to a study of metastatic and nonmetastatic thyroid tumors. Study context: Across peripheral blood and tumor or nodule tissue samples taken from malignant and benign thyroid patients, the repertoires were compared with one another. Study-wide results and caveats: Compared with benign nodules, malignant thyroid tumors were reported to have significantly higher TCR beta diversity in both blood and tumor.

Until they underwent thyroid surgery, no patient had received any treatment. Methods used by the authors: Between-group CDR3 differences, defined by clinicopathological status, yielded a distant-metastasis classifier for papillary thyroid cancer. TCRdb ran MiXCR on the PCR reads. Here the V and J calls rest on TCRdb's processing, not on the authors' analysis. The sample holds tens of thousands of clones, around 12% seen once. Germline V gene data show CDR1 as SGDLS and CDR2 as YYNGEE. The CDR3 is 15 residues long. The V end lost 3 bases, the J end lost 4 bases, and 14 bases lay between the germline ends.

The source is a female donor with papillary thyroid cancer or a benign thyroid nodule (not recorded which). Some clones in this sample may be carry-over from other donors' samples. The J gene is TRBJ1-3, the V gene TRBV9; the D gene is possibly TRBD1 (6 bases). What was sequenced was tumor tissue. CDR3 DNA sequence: TGTGCCAGCAGCGCCGGGACACTCGGGGGAAACACCATATATTTT. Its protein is CASSAGTLGGNTIYF.